The 23 T cell receptor beta chains below were found in one sample sequenced in a study of technical replicates of blood from four donors. TCRdb keeps only in-frame clones here, not all; method: immunoSEQ multiplex PCR. This table has approximately 75,000 clones, 95% to 98% appearing once. Specimen: T cells isolated from PBMCs. The receptors come from a human donor in good health.

The rearrangement uses TRBV29-1 and TRBJ2-7, with TRBD1 as a possible D gene (5 bases). V lost 6 bases and J 2 bases, leaving 8 bases between the germline ends. CDR3 length: 11 amino acids. Germline-derived CDR1 and CDR2 are SQVTM and ANQGSEA. The CDR3 is CSVVDTYEQYF. The CDR3 DNA sequence: TGCAGCGTCGTGGACACCTACGAGCAGTACTTC.

V gene TRBV6-1 combines with J gene TRBJ2-2; TRBD2 is a possible D gene (5 bases). In germline, CDR1 is MNHNS, CDR2 SASEGT. The ends were cut back, 10 bases at V and 4 bases at J, with 13 bases in the middle. CDR3 length: 13 amino acids. The CDR3 sequence: CATIVASTGELFF. DNA for the CDR3: TGTGCCACTATTGTAGCGAGCACCGGGGAGCTGTTTTTT.

This chain connects TRBV5-8 to TRBJ1-2; 9 bases agree with TRBD1. V was clipped by 4 bases and J by 0 bases; unmatched bases: 7. The CDR3 covers 16 residues. Per germline, CDR1 SGHTS and CDR2 YDEGEE. In DNA form, the CDR3 reads TGTGCCAGCAGCCCCGACGACAGGGGGGCTAACTATGGCTACACCTTC. This encodes CASSPDDRGANYGYTF.

This clone was detected only a few times. The chain joins TRBV7-9 to TRBJ2-2, with a possible D match to TRBD1 (6 bases). Trimming removed 3 bases from V and 8 bases from J, with 10 bases in between. Germline lookup yields CDR1 SEHNR and CDR2 FQNEAQ (reference sequence). The CDR3 is 13 residues long. CDR3 amino acids: CASSLGQRGELFF. CDR3 in DNA: TGTGCCAGCAGCTTGGGACAAAGGGGGGAGCTGTTTTTT. The variable domain in full, completed from reference TRBV7-9 and TRBJ2-2, reads DTGVSQNPRHKITKRGQNVTFRCDPISEHNRLYWYRQTLGQGPEFLTYFQNEAQLEKSRLLSDRFSAERPKGSFSTLEIQRTEQGDSAMYLCASSLGQRGELFFGEGSRLTVL.

This clone was counted a few times. The chain links TRBV4-1 to TRBJ1-6; tentatively, D is TRBD1 (5 bases). From germline, CDR1 is MGHRA and CDR2 YSYEKL. V gave up 4 bases and J gave up 6 bases, with 13 bases separating them. The CDR3 extends over 15 amino acids. The CDR3 spells CASSLERQSNSPLHF. CDR3 DNA sequence: TGCGCCAGCAGCCTCGAAAGACAGAGTAATTCACCCCTCCACTTT.

The chain is built from TRBV10-3 and TRBJ2-1; D may be TRBD1 (6 bases). This CDR3 is 14 amino acids long. The V gene lost 7 bases and the J gene lost 3 bases, with 13 bases spanning the gap. CDR1 and CDR2 (germline): ENHRY, SYGVKD. CDR3 coding DNA: TGTGCCATCATCGGGACACGGGACTACAATGAGCAGTTCTTC. It is translated as CAIIGTRDYNEQFF.

The gene calls are TRBV14 and TRBJ2-7; 14 bases align to TRBD2. The CDR3 is 18 amino acids. V dropped 4 bases and J dropped 2; count of bases not matched to a gene: 10. Germline assignment: CDR1 SGHDN and CDR2 FVKESK. In DNA form, the CDR3 reads TGTGCCAGCAGCCGCCCCGGGACTAGCGGGAGAAATCCCTACGAGCAGTACTTC. Translating gives CASSRPGTSGRNPYEQYF.

The chain has TRBV5-1 and TRBJ2-5; tentative D call: TRBD2 (5 bases). CDR1 is SGHRS, CDR2 YFSETQ, per germline. Trimming stripped 2 bases from V and 2 bases from J, with 13 bases between. The CDR3 sequence is 15 residues long. CDR3 DNA sequence: TGCGCCAGCAGCTTCTCTACTAGTCCACAAGAGACCCAGTACTTC. This gives the protein CASSFSTSPQETQYF.

The chain has TRBV5-1 and TRBJ1-2; D gene unclear. The germline CDR1 and CDR2 sequences are SGHRS and YFSETQ. Trimming removed 4 bases from V and 7 bases from J, with 20 bases in between. The CDR3 is 15 amino acids. CDR3 region: CASSPGGYLAAGYTF. The DNA for the CDR3 is TGCGCCAGCAGCCCCGGAGGTTATCTGGCGGCTGGCTACACCTTC.

This chain uses TRBV6-1 with TRBJ2-7; 12 positions match TRBD1. The junction had 9 bases not matched to a gene; V was cut back by 6 bases and J by 6 bases. CDR1 and CDR2 (germline): MNHNS, SASEGT. The CDR3 runs 15 residues. This CDR3 reads CASRGTGGGRREQYF. The DNA for the CDR3 is TGTGCCAGCAGAGGGACAGGGGGCGGGAGGCGCGAGCAGTACTTC.

This chain links TRBV30 with TRBJ1-2; D possibly corresponds to TRBD1 (6 bases). The germline V gene encodes CDR1 GTSNPN and CDR2 SVGIG (reference sequence). CDR3 length: 14 amino acids. Trimming left V 1 base short and J 4 bases short, with 13 bases between. The CDR3 protein is CAWSEGGGGYGYTF. CDR3 in DNA: TGTGCCTGGAGTGAAGGGGGTGGCGGCTATGGCTACACCTTC.

The chain employs TRBV5-6 and TRBJ1-4, with a weak D call TRBD1 (5 bases). CDR3 length: 13 residues. Trimming cost V 3 bases and J 8 bases, with 11 bases left between them. In germline, CDR1 is SGHDT, CDR2 YYEEEE. The CDR3 bases are TGTGCCAGCAGCTCGTTGAACAGGGAAAAACTGTTTTTT. Translated: CASSSLNREKLFF. The entire variable domain, with the rest obtained from reference TRBV5-6 and TRBJ1-4, is as follows: DAGVTQSPTHLIKTRGQQVTLRCSPKSGHDTVSWYQQALGQGPQFIFQYYEEEERQRGNFPDRFSGHQFPNYSSELNVNALLLGDSALYLCASSSLNREKLFFGSGTQLSVL.

The rearrangement links TRBV27 to TRBJ2-1, with 11 positions matching TRBD2. V lost 4 bases and J lost 10; bases outside the gene matches: 9. The CDR3 is 15 residues long. Germline CDR1 MNHEY, CDR2 SMNVEV (reference sequence). CDR3 coding DNA: TGTGCCAGCAGTTACCCGACTAGCGGGATAAACGAGCAGTTCTTC. Protein sequence: CASSYPTSGINEQFF.

The CDR3 nucleotides read TGTGCCAGCTCACCACTGGTGGGCAGGGATTTAAACTATGGCTACACCTTC. This translates into CASSPLVGRDLNYGYTF. The rearrangement links TRBV18 to TRBJ1-2; D may be TRBD1 (5 bases). In germline, CDR1 is KGHSH, CDR2 LQKENI. V lost 1 base and J 2 bases, leaving 17 bases between the germline ends. The CDR3 is made up of 17 amino acids. Using reference TRBV18 and TRBJ1-2 for the parts outside the CDR3, the full variable domain is NAGVMQNPRHLVRRRGQEARLRCSPMKGHSHVYWYRQLPEEGLKFMVYLQKENIIDESGMPKERFSAEFPKEGPSILRIQQVVRGDSAAYFCASSPLVGRDLNYGYTFGSGTRLTVV.

The chain couples TRBV10-1 to TRBJ2-2; perhaps TRBD2 as D (7 bases). The germline CDR1 and CDR2 sequences are WNHNN and SYGVQD (reference sequence). V lost 4 bases to trimming and J lost 6 bases, with 18 bases between them. CDR3 size: 16 residues. This CDR3 reads CASSGQIGGPAGELFF. CDR3 DNA: TGCGCCAGCAGTGGTCAAATCGGGGGGCCGGCCGGGGAGCTGTTTTTT.

V usage is TRBV27 and J usage is TRBJ2-1; 10 bases align to TRBD1. After removal of 4 bases from V and 4 bases from J, the junction contained 4 bases not matched to a gene. Germline values: CDR1 MNHEY, CDR2 SMNVEV (reference sequence). This CDR3 region has 15 residues. CDR3 coding DNA: TGTGCCAGCAGTTCCCGGGACAGGGGATACAATGAGCAGTTCTTC. Its protein is CASSSRDRGYNEQFF.

The chain combines TRBV14 with TRBJ2-3; 15 bases match TRBD2. V was clipped by 1 base and J by 7 bases; unmatched bases: 6. Germline values: CDR1 SGHDN, CDR2 FVKESK. CDR3 length: 17 amino acids. CDR3 DNA sequence: TGTGCCAGCAGCCAAGCGGGGACTAGCGGGGGGAAGTATACGCAGTATTTT. It is translated as CASSQAGTSGGKYTQYF.

The J gene is TRBJ1-5, the V gene TRBV4-1; a weak D match, TRBD1 (5 bases). Looked up from germline, CDR1 is MGHRA and CDR2 is YSYEKL. The V gene lost 8 bases and the J gene lost 0 bases, with 17 bases spanning the gap. The CDR3 contains 16 residues. This chain's CDR3 is CASSSQADYSNQPQHF. CDR3 DNA sequence: TGCGCCAGCTCATCACAGGCGGATTATAGCAATCAGCCCCAGCATTTT.

A word on this clone: The junction departs from the called germline gene at one end, perhaps through a read error. The same CDR3 arises from other DNA sequences in this sample as well. The chain is built from TRBV5-1 and TRBJ2-3, with a weak D call TRBD1 (5 bases). The CDR3 length is 16 residues. From germline, CDR1 is SGHRS and CDR2 YFSETQ. In DNA, the CDR3 is TGCGCCAGCAGCTTGGCCGGTAAGGGGCTAATAGATACGCAATATTTT. Protein sequence: CASSLAGKGLIDTQYF.

This clone was found once. The V and J genes are TRBV2 and TRBJ2-2, with D possibly being TRBD1 (6 bases). Germline V gene lookup returns CDR1 SNHLY and CDR2 FYNNEI. V was clipped by 10 bases and J by 5 bases, with 14 bases between them. The CDR3 spans 13 residues. The CDR3 is CATTGKITGELFF. Written as DNA, the CDR3 is TGTGCCACCACAGGGAAAATTACCGGGGAGCTGTTTTTT.

The rearrangement links TRBV28 to TRBJ2-7; TRBD1 matches 8 bases. Germline V gene sequence: CDR1 MDHEN, CDR2 SYDVKM. The CDR3 spans 13 residues. Unmatched junction bases numbered 1, after V lost 5 bases and J lost 1 base. The CDR3: CASSRQGSYEQYF. The CDR3 coding sequence is TGTGCCAGCAGTCGACAGGGGTCCTACGAGCAGTACTTC. The whole variable domain, remainder taken from reference TRBV28 and TRBJ2-7, is DVKVTQSSRYLVKRTGEKVFLECVQDMDHENMFWYRQDPGLGLRLIYFSYDVKMKEKGDIPEGYSVSREKKERFSLILESASTNQTSMYLCASSRQGSYEQYFGPGTRLTVT.

This clone has a single count. The chain combines TRBV15 with TRBJ2-3; D unresolved. Trimming removed 1 base from V and 5 bases from J, with 4 bases in between. The CDR3 spans 12 residues. CDR1 is LNHNV and CDR2 is YYDKDF in the germline V gene (reference sequence). CDR3 amino acids: CATSRVVDTQYF. In DNA form, the CDR3 reads TGTGCCACCAGCAGAGTAGTAGATACGCAGTATTTT.

V usage is TRBV11-3 and J usage is TRBJ1-3; a possible D gene is TRBD1 (5 bases). Per the germline V gene, CDR1 is SGHNT and CDR2 is YENEEA. Trimming stripped 4 bases from V and 3 bases from J, with 10 bases between. This CDR3 spans 14 amino acids. CDR3 sequence: CASSSAQGGNTIYF. The CDR3 coding sequence is TGTGCCAGCAGCTCGGCTCAGGGTGGAAACACCATATATTTT.